This T cell receptor beta chain stems from a study of T cell responses to AZD1222 COVID-19 vaccine. General study findings and limits: Spike-specific TCR breadth and depth grew following two AZD1222 doses. Donors, mostly white British, included more females; clonal diversity was possibly underestimated. Seropositivity was recorded at baseline in only a handful of AZD1222 recipients.

Of note for this clone: Its specificity is not known.

The V and J ends lost 3 bases and 0 bases, in that order; junction bases with no gene match: 0. Germline V gene sequence: CDR1 SGHTA, CDR2 FQGNSA. This CDR3 is built from 15 residues. TCRdb's table, derived via immunoSEQ multiplex PCR, lists solely in-frame clones and lacks some. The sample consists of more than 95,000 clones, 80% to 90% of them appearing once. Pooled in the analysis were second doses at about 4 or about 12 weeks. V is TRBV7-2 and J is TRBJ2-7; 12 bases agree with TRBD2. The sequence was obtained from an adult who received the AZD1222 COVID-19 vaccine. The source material was peripheral blood, sampled 28 days after the second AZD1222 dose. The CDR3 loop reads CASSLGLAGSYEQYF. In DNA form, the CDR3 reads TGTGCCAGCAGCTTGGGACTAGCGGGCTCCTACGAGCAGTACTTC.